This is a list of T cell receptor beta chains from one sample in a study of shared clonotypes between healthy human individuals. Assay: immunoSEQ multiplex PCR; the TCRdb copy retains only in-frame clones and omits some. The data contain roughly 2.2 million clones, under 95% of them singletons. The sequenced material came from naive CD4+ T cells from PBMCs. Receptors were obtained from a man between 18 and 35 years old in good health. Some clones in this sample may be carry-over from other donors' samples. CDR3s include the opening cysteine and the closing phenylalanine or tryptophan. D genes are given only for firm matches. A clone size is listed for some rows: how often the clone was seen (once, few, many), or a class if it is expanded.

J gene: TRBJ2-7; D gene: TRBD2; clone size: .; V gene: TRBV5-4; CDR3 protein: CASSSGLAGAREQYF; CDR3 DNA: TGTGCCAGCAGCTCGGGACTAGCGGGAGCTAGGGAGCAGTACTTC
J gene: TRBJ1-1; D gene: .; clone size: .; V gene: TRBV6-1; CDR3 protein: CASTWSGGTEAFF; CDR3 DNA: TGTGCCAGCACCTGGTCGGGGGGCACTGAAGCTTTCTTT
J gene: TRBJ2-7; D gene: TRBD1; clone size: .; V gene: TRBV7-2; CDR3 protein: CASSLGQGFDEQYF; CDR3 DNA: TGTGCCAGCAGCTTGGGACAGGGGTTCGACGAGCAGTACTTC
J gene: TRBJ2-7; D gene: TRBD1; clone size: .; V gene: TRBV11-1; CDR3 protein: CASSLLATGDDEQYF; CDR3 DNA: TGTGCCAGCAGCTTATTAGCGACAGGGGATGACGAGCAGTACTTC
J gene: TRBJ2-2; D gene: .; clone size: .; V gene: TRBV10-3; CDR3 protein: CAISESRADRFNTGELFF; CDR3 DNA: TGTGCCATCAGTGAGTCGAGGGCGGATCGCTTTAACACCGGGGAGCTGTTTTTT
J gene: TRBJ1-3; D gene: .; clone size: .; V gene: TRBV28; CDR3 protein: CASSLPLNTIYF; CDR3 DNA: TGTGCCAGCAGTTTACCTCTAAACACCATATATTTT
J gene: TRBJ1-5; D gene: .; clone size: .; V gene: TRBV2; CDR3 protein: CASSEGVNQPQHF; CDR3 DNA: TGTGCCAGCAGTGAAGGGGTTAATCAGCCCCAGCATTTT
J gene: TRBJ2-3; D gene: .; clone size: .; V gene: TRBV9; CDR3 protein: CASSVGPSTDTQYF; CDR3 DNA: TGTGCCAGCAGCGTGGGACCTAGCACAGATACGCAGTATTTT
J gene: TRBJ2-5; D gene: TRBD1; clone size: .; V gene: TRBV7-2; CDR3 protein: CASSLVTGGETQYF; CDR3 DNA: TGTGCCAGCAGCTTAGTTACAGGGGGAGAGACCCAGTACTTC
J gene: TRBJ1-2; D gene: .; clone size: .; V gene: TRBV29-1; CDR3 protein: CSVAARHAYGYTF; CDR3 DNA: TGCAGCGTCGCTGCGAGGCATGCCTATGGCTACACCTTC
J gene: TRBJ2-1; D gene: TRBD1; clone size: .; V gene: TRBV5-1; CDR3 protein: CASSLEGTGYNEQFF; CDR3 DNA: TGCGCCAGCAGCTTGGAGGGGACAGGGTACAATGAGCAGTTCTTC
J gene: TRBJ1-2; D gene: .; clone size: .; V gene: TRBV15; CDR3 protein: CATSGGANYGYTF; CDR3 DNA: TGTGCCACCAGCGGCGGGGCTAACTATGGCTACACCTTC
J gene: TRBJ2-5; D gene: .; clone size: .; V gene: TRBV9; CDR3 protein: CASSLRPEETQYF; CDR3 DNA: TGTGCCAGCAGCCTACGGCCGGAGGAGACCCAGTACTTC
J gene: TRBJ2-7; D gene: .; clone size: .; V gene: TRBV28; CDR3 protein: CASNKGGTTYEQYF; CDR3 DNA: TGTGCCAGCAATAAGGGCGGGACAACCTACGAGCAGTACTTC
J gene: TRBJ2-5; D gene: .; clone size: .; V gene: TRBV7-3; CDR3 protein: CASSSSPGSSETQYF; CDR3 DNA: TGTGCCAGCAGCTCCAGCCCGGGATCCTCTGAGACCCAGTACTTC
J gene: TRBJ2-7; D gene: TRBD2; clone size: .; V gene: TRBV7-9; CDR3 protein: CASTVSGGRYEQYF; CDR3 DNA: TGTGCCAGCACCGTTAGCGGGGGTCGTTACGAGCAGTACTTC
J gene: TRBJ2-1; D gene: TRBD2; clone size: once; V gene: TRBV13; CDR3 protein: CASSLRTGTRYNEQFF; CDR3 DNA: TGTGCCAGCAGCTTAAGGACCGGGACTAGATACAATGAGCAGTTCTTC
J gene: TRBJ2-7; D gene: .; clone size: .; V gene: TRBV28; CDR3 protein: CASSPRHGSYEQYF; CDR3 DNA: TGTGCCAGCAGTCCCCGGCACGGCTCCTACGAGCAGTACTTC